Described below is a single TCR beta chain sequence and its context. The antigen is unknown. The V end lost 7 bases, the J end lost 4 bases, and 14 bases lay between the germline ends. The germline V gene has CDR1 SQVTM and CDR2 ANQGSEA. The CDR3 contains 13 residues. The PCR ran on 60 Vbeta and 13 Jbeta primers. Per the authors' pipeline: Later work found tens of millions of unique TCR beta chains, with some 11 million shared. Here immunoSEQ multiplex PCR was the method, and the copy in TCRdb shows in-frame clones only, minus some. V and J calls and clone size are copied from that table; D and trimming were computed from the DNA. The repertoire holds 150,000 to 180,000 clones, with about 80% as singletons. The data were obtained in a study of cytomegalovirus exposure and HLA in healthy donors. Study-wide findings and caveats: Versus the approximately 720-donor mean, an Asian-associated ancestry cluster reportedly showed fewer N-insertions in a later analysis. Sequencing likely caused a cluster of highly shared sequence variants. Common viral pathogens (according to a later analysis) appeared linked to several of the most significant clusters.

V is TRBV29-1 and J is TRBJ2-1; D is undetermined. Sample: PBMCs. This TCR derives from a woman aged 40 to 50 in good health and CMV-seronegative. In nucleotides, the CDR3 is TGCAGCGGCGTTATGCGGCCTTACAATGAGCAGTTCTTC. As protein: CSGVMRPYNEQFF.